This T cell receptor beta chain was identified in a study of beta chain features in type 1 diabetes. Study-wide results and caveats: There were fewer insertions and more deletions at the VDJ junctions of type 1 diabetes patients. Researchers could not determine here whether HLA type influences TCRB rearrangement. For Type 1 diabetes patients, all four CD4+ subsets carried TCRB CDR3s that were moderately but significantly shorter.

cDNA synthesis used the whole RNA isolate, giving expressed TCRB sequences. The method was immunoSEQ multiplex PCR; TCRdb's version includes in-frame clones alone and lacks a portion of them. The table lists 150,000 to 160,000 clones, around 10% of them singletons. The V gene's germline CDR1 is SNHLY and CDR2 FYNNEI. Trimming took off 8 bases at V and 6 bases at J, with 12 bases between the two ends. This CDR3 has 12 residues. Markers CD45RO/CCR7/CD25/CD127/CD95/CD27 served to sort CD4+ naive, central memory, regulatory and stem cell-like memory cells. In this sample, this clone turned up a few times. As yet, its antigen is unknown.

Material: central memory CD4+ T cells from blood. The rearrangement links TRBV2 to TRBJ2-3, with D possibly being TRBD1 or TRBD2 (5 bases each). This sequence originates from a young man in good health. The CDR3, as DNA: TGTGCCAGCCGAGGGACGGAGGATACGCAGTATTTT. Amino acid sequence: CASRGTEDTQYF. The full variable domain, rest sourced from reference TRBV2 and TRBJ2-3, is EPEVTQTPSHQVTQMGQEVILRCVPISNHLYFYWYRQILGQKVEFLVSFYNNEISEKSEIFDDQFSVERPDGSNFTLKIRSTKLEDSAMYFCASRGTEDTQYFGPGTRLTVL.